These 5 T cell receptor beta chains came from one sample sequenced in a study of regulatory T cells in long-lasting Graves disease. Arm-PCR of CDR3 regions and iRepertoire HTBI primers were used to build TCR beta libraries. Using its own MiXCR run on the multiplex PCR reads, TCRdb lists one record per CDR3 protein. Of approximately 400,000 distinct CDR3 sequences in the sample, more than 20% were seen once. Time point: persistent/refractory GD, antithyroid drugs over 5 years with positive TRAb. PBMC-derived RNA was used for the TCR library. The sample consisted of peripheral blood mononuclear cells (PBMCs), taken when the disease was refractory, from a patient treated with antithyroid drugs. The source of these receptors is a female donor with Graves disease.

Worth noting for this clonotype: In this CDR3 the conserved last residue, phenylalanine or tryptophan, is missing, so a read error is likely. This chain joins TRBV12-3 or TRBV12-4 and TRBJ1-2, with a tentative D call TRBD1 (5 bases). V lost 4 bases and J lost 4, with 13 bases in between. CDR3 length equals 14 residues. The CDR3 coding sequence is TGTGCCAGCAGTTACGAGGCGGGGGGCTATGGCTACACCCTC. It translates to CASSYEAGGYGYTL.

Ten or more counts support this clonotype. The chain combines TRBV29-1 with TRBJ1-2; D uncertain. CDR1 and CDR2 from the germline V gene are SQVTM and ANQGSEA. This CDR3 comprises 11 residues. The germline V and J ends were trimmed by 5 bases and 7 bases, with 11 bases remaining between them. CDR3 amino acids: CSVPFVTGYTF. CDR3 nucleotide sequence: TGCAGCGTTCCCTTCGTCACTGGCTACACCTTC.

CDR3 DNA: TGTGCCAGCACCCCGGACAGGGGGCGGGACACTGAAGCTTTCTTT. Translated: CASTPDRGRDTEAFF. The chain has TRBV6-1 and TRBJ1-1, with TRBD1 matching over 11 bases. The ends lost 7 bases at V and 3 bases at J; junction bases unmatched: 7. Germline CDR1 reads MNHNS; CDR2 reads SASEGT. The CDR3 length is 15 residues.

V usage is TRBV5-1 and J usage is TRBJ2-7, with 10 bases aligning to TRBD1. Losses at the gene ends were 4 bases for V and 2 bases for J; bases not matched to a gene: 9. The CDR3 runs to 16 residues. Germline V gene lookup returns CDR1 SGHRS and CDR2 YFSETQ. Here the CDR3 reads CASSLFGTGAPYEQYF. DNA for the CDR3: TGCGCCAGCAGCCTTTTTGGGACAGGGGCGCCCTACGAGCAGTACTTC.

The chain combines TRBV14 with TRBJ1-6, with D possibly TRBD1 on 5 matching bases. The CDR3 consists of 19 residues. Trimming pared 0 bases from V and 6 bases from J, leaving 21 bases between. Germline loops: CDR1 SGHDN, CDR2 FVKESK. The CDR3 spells CASSQESWLGVNGNSPLHF. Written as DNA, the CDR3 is TGTGCCAGCAGCCAAGAATCCTGGTTAGGGGTGAACGGTAATTCACCCCTCCACTTT.